Below, 8 T cell receptor beta chains from the same sample are listed, as sequenced in a study of cytomegalovirus exposure and HLA in healthy donors. Primers included in the PCR were 60 Vbeta and 13 Jbeta primers. The repertoire was sequenced with immunoSEQ multiplex PCR; TCRdb's copy has only in-frame clones and lacks some. This repertoire includes 200,000 or so clones. The sample was PBMCs. Receptor source: a boy aged 10-17 years in good health and CMV-seronegative.

Concerning this clone itself: The same CDR3 is also encoded by other DNA sequences in this sample. The chain combines TRBV11-2 with TRBJ2-7; D unclear. The germline CDR1 and CDR2 sequences are SGHAT and FQNNGV. This CDR3 has 12 residues. Trimming pared 0 bases from V and 3 bases from J, leaving 3 bases between. The CDR3 DNA reads as TGTGCCAGCAGCTTAGATATCTACGAGCAGTACTTC. Protein product: CASSLDIYEQYF.

V is TRBV19 and J is TRBJ1-1; tentative D call: TRBD1 (5 bases). Germline-derived CDR1 and CDR2 are LNHDA and SQIVND (reference sequence). CDR3 length: 13 residues. Trimming shortened V by 5 bases and J by 6 bases, and 13 bases separated the two germline ends. The CDR3 DNA reads as TGTGCCAGTAGTCTCCAGGGTTCGGCTGAAGCTTTCTTT. As protein: CASSLQGSAEAFF.

The rearrangement joins TRBV5-4 to TRBJ1-5; tentatively, D is TRBD1 (6 bases). The CDR3 runs to 15 residues. Looked up from germline, CDR1 is SGHNT and CDR2 is YYREEE (reference sequence). Trimming left V 0 bases short and J 4 bases short, with 11 bases between. The CDR3 spells CASSLGTEPNQPQHF. The CDR3, as DNA: TGTGCCAGCAGCTTGGGGACAGAGCCTAATCAGCCCCAGCATTTT.

The chain recombines TRBV4-1 with TRBJ1-4; D not resolved. Looked up from germline, CDR1 is MGHRA and CDR2 is YSYEKL. V was trimmed by 0 bases and J by 5 bases, leaving 10 bases between them. CDR3 size: 15 residues. CDR3 sequence: CASSQDTQENEKLFF. CDR3 DNA sequence: TGCGCCAGCAGCCAAGATACTCAGGAAAATGAAAAACTGTTTTTT.

J is TRBJ1-1 and V is TRBV27, with 9 bases identical to TRBD1. Germline trimming cut 5 bases from V and 4 bases from J; bases unmatched to any gene: 14. The germline V gene encodes CDR1 MNHEY and CDR2 SMNVEV (reference sequence). The CDR3 totals 17 residues. The CDR3 DNA follows: TGTGCCAGCAGTATAACAGGGGGCTTGATCTGGACCACTGAAGCTTTCTTT. Protein sequence: CASSITGGLIWTTEAFF.

This chain's CDR3 is CASRAWDRARGTF. CDR3 sequence (DNA): TGTGCCAGCAGGGCCTGGGACAGGGCGAGGGGCACCTTC. This chain uses TRBV27 with TRBJ1-2, with TRBD1 matching over 9 bases. V shed 6 bases and J 13 bases; nucleotides not matched to a gene: 12. The germline CDR1 and CDR2 sequences are MNHEY and SMNVEV (reference sequence). The length of the CDR3 is 13 residues.

The chain links TRBV12-5 to TRBJ2-2; 10 bases fit TRBD1. From germline, CDR1 is LGHNT and CDR2 FRNRAP. This CDR3 is 16 amino acids long. Trimming took 6 bases from V and 5 from J; bases not matched to a gene: 9. CDR3 sequence (DNA): TGTGCTAGTGGCTTCGGACAGGGGGTCGAGACCGGGGAGCTGTTTTTT. Protein sequence: CASGFGQGVETGELFF. The complete variable domain, with remaining parts taken from reference TRBV12-5 and TRBJ2-2, reads DARVTQTPRHKVTEMGQEVTMRCQPILGHNTVFWYRQTMMQGLELLAYFRNRAPLDDSGMPKDRFSAEMPDATLATLKIQPSEPRDSAVYFCASGFGQGVETGELFFGEGSRLTVL.

The rearrangement uses TRBV4-3 and TRBJ2-1; TRBD2 agrees at 9 bases. The CDR3 consists of 20 residues. The junction had 12 bases not matched to a gene; V was cut back by 0 bases and J by 0 bases. Germline-derived CDR1 and CDR2 are LGHNA and YSLEER. The CDR3 DNA reads TGCGCCAGCAGCCAAGATCTGGGGGGACTAGCTCCGGGCTCCTACAATGAGCAGTTCTTC. Protein: CASSQDLGGLAPGSYNEQFF.